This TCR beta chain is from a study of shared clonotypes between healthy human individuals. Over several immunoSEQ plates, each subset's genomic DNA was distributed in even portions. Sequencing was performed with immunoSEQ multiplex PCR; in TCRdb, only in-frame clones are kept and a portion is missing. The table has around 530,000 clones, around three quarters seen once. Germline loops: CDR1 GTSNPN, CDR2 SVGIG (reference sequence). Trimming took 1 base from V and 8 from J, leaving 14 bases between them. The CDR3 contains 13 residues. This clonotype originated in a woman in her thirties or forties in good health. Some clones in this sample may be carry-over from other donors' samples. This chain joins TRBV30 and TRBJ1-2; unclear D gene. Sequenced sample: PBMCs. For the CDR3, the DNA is TGTGCCTGGAGTGCGGGCCAGTTTGGGGGCTACACCTTC. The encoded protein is CAWSAGQFGGYTF. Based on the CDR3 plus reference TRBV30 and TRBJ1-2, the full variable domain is SQTIHQWPATLVQPVGSPLSLECTVEGTSNPNLYWYRQAAGRGLQLLFYSVGIGQISSEVPQNLSASRPQDRQFILSSKKLLLSDSGFYLCAWSAGQFGGYTFGSGTRLTVV.